The 5 T cell receptor beta chains below were found in one sample sequenced in a study of blood T cells in healthy people across ages. A J-beta primer mix and a sample-barcoded 5' primer were used in a second PCR of roughly 7 to 12 cycles. TCRdb independently ran MiXCR on the 5' RACE reads; one entry per CDR3 protein. The sample carries fewer than 1,200,000 distinct CDR3 sequences, about 23% recorded once. The same sample was also studied in work on T cells of mothers and their children.

Specimen: blood. The receptors were sampled from a girl aged 2 to 10 in good health.

The V call is TRBV15, the J call TRBJ1-5; D not resolved. V was trimmed by 0 bases and J by 4 bases, leaving 10 bases between them. This CDR3 region has 15 residues. Germline V CDR1 and CDR2: LNHNV, YYDKDF (reference sequence). The CDR3 reads CATSRDGEANQPQHF. The DNA of the CDR3 is TGTGCCACCAGCAGAGACGGAGAGGCGAATCAGCCCCAGCATTTT.

This clonotype came up a few times. This chain joins TRBV4-2 and TRBJ2-2; no definite D call. CDR3 length: 15 residues. CDR1 is LGHNA, CDR2 YNFKEQ, per germline. V was pared by 2 bases and J by 5 bases, with 12 bases between. The CDR3 nucleotides read TGTGCCAGCAGCCAAAATACCGATACGACCGGGGAGCTGTTTTTT. Protein sequence: CASSQNTDTTGELFF.

The chain combines TRBV6-2 or TRBV6-3 with TRBJ2-1; 10 bases are a match to TRBD1. The CDR3 totals 15 residues. Per germline, CDR1 MNHEY and CDR2 SVGEGT. J lost 8 bases, V lost 5 bases, and 9 bases had no gene match. DNA of the CDR3: TGTGCCAGCAGTAAACCGGGACAGGGGAGAGATGAGCAGTTCTTC. Protein: CASSKPGQGRDEQFF.

This chain links TRBV11-2 with TRBJ2-1; no clear D. The CDR3 covers 13 residues. Germline CDR1 is SGHAT and CDR2 is FQNNGV. V was pared by 2 bases and J by 6 bases, with 8 bases between. The CDR3: CASSLSWSNEQFF. The CDR3 coding sequence is TGTGCCAGCAGCTTAAGTTGGAGCAATGAGCAGTTCTTC. Based on the CDR3 plus reference TRBV11-2 and TRBJ2-1, the full variable domain is EAGVAQSPRYKIIEKRQSVAFWCNPISGHATLYWYQQILGQGPKLLIQFQNNGVVDDSQLPKDRFSAERLKGVDSTLKIQPAKLEDSAVYLCASSLSWSNEQFFGPGTRLTVL.

This clonotype has a handful of counts. One end of the junction fails to match germline, which may point to a read error. J is TRBJ2-2 and V is TRBV28, with D maybe TRBD2 (5 bases). Per the germline V gene, CDR1 is MDHEN and CDR2 is SYDVKM. The CDR3 contains 14 residues. Here the CDR3 DNA reads TGTGCCAGCAGTAATACAGTCAACACCGGGGAGCTGTTCTTT. It yields the protein CASSNTVNTGELFF.